The 18 T cell receptor beta chains in this list originate from one sample, sequenced in a study of T cell clonality in common variable immunodeficiency. Broader study findings: In common variable immunodeficiency, TCR beta chains reportedly carried fewer deletions and N-nucleotide insertions.

This table comes from immunoSEQ multiplex PCR, and its TCRdb copy is limited to in-frame clones, with some not included. The sample presents around 21,000 clones, none singletons. No antigen has been identified for these receptors. Sequenced input: peripheral blood mononuclear cells. All receptors derive from a human donor with common variable immunodeficiency.

This clone was seen a handful of times. The read falls 3 residues short of the CDR3 end, and the missing part is taken from the germline J gene. The chain employs TRBV7-3 and TRBJ2-2; 10 nucleotides line up with TRBD2. This CDR3 comprises 18 residues. CDR1 is SGHTA, CDR2 FQGTGA, per germline. V was pared by 0 bases and J by 2 bases, with 6 bases of the junction left unmatched. The CDR3 loop is CASSLTGLAGENTGELFF. Partial CDR3 DNA: TGTGCCAGCAGCTTAACAGGGCTAGCGGGAGAAAACACCGGGGAG.

This clone was counted many times. The read gets to within 3 residues of the CDR3 end, and the germline J gene fills in the rest. The V gene is TRBV7-9, the J gene TRBJ2-1; a possible D gene is TRBD2 (5 bases). The CDR3 is 14 residues long. Germline V gene lookup returns CDR1 SEHNR and CDR2 FQNEAQ (reference sequence). V dropped 1 base and J dropped 9 bases, with 13 bases sitting between them. The CDR3 DNA, read in part, is TGTGCCAGCAGCTTAGTGGCATCGGACTTTGAG. Encoded protein: CASSLVASDFE. The whole CDR3 sequence reads CASSLVASDFEQFF. The variable domain in full, with the rest retrieved from reference TRBV7-9 and TRBJ2-1, is DTGVSQNPRHKITKRGQNVTFRCDPISEHNRLYWYRQTLGQGPEFLTYFQNEAQLEKSRLLSDRFSAERPKGSFSTLEIQRTEQGDSAMYLCASSLVASDFEQFFGPGTRLTVL.

This clone was detected many times. The missing CDR3 end, 3 residues past where the read stops, is filled in from the germline J gene. The chain couples TRBV18 to TRBJ2-1, with 9 nucleotides matching TRBD1. The V and J ends lost 0 bases and 4 bases, in that order; junction bases with no gene match: 4. Germline loops: CDR1 KGHSH, CDR2 LQKENI. The CDR3 extends over 16 amino acids. CDR3 residues: CASSPPQGAGYNEQFF. The CDR3 bases that were read are TGTGCCAGCTCACCACCACAGGGGGCGGGATACAATGAG.

Comment on this clone: The CDR3 is cut off 3 residues early in the read; its end comes from the germline J gene. The V gene is TRBV5-1, the J gene TRBJ2-3; a possible D gene is TRBD1 (6 bases). CDR3 size: 14 residues. The V gene's germline CDR1 is SGHRS and CDR2 YFSETQ. V gave up 4 bases and J gave up 3 bases, with 12 bases separating them. The part of the CDR3 DNA that was read is TGCGCCAGCAGCCCTGGACAGCCAACAGATACG. Amino acids: CASSPGQPTDT. The entire CDR3 protein reads CASSPGQPTDTQYF.

This clone was seen more than once but under ten times. CDR3 amino acids: CASSPSDTYNSPLHF. CDR3 DNA, as far as it was read: TGTGCCAGCAGCCCCTCGGACACCTATAATTCACCC. The chain couples TRBV7-2 to TRBJ1-6; TRBD1 might be the D (5 bases). The read finishes 3 residues shy of the CDR3 end, and the germline J gene is used to complete it. V shed 5 bases and J shed 2 bases, with 10 bases lying between them. This CDR3 comprises 15 residues. The V gene's germline CDR1 is SGHTA and CDR2 FQGNSA.

In its sample, this clone was seen many times. The read ends 3 residues shy of where the CDR3 ends; the end is completed using the germline J gene. The V and J genes are TRBV7-2 and TRBJ2-7, with 8 bases lining up with TRBD2. V dropped 5 bases and J dropped 3; count of bases not matched to a gene: 9. Germline V gene sequence: CDR1 SGHTA, CDR2 FQGNSA. The length of the CDR3 is 15 residues. CDR3 protein: CASSHTGSGGYEQYF. The DNA read from the CDR3 is TGTGCCAGCAGCCACACCGGGAGCGGGGGCTACGAG.

The CDR3 bases that were read are TGTGCCAGCAGCTCGCGACAGTTCAATTCACCC. It is translated as CASSSRQFNSP. The full CDR3 reads CASSSRQFNSPLHF. The rearrangement links TRBV11-2 to TRBJ1-6; the D gene is possibly TRBD1 (5 bases). Read sequence stops 3 residues before the CDR3 end, and the germline J gene provides the missing end. V was shortened by 4 bases and J by 7 bases, with 11 bases between the two germline ends. Germline CDR1 reads SGHAT; CDR2 reads FQNNGV. The CDR3 runs to 14 residues.

There are a few counts of this clone. From the germline J gene comes the end of the CDR3, since the read stops 3 residues before it. The chain couples TRBV19 to TRBJ1-5, with D perhaps matching TRBD1 (6 bases). Per germline, CDR1 LNHDA and CDR2 SQIVND (reference sequence). The CDR3 spans 17 residues. V shed 6 bases and J shed 4 bases, with 22 bases lying between them. The sequenced part of the CDR3 DNA is TGTGCCAGTAGCGACCCCACACAGGGAGGAAAGAATCAGCCC. This gives the protein CASSDPTQGGKNQP. The entire CDR3 protein reads CASSDPTQGGKNQPQHF.

This clone has a handful of counts. The CDR3 end falls 3 residues outside the read, so it is completed with the germline J gene. The chain uses TRBV7-2 and TRBJ1-2, with TRBD1 matching 8 bases. V shed 5 bases, J shed 4 bases, and the junction held 6 bases outside the gene matches. Germline CDR1 and CDR2: SGHTA and FQGNSA. The CDR3 totals 14 residues. The CDR3 region is CASSVTGGRYGYTF. The sequenced part of the CDR3 DNA is TGTGCCAGCAGCGTAACAGGGGGACGCTATGGC.

There are many counts of this clone. Other DNA variants within this sample encode the same CDR3. Partial CDR3 DNA: TGCAGCGTGAGGACAGGGGGGGAAAAA. This codes for CSVRTGGEK. In full, the CDR3 is CSVRTGGEKLFF. The V call is TRBV29-1, the J call TRBJ1-4; TRBD1 agrees at 10 bases. Sequencing ends 3 residues short of the CDR3 end; the germline J gene provides the rest. The germline gives CDR1 SQVTM, CDR2 ANQGSEA. CDR3 size: 12 residues. The V and J ends lost 6 bases and 8 bases, in that order; junction bases with no gene match: 3. Full variable domain (missing parts from reference TRBV29-1 and TRBJ1-4): SAVISQKPSRDICQRGTSLTIQCQVDSQVTMMFWYRQQPGQSLTLIATANQGSEATYESGFVIDKFPISRPNLTFSTLTVSNMSPEDSSIYLCSVRTGGEKLFFGSGTQLSVL.

This clone came up many times. The read ends 3 residues shy of where the CDR3 ends; the end is completed using the germline J gene. The V and J genes are TRBV12-3 or TRBV12-4 and TRBJ1-2, with D unresolved. Trimming took 3 bases from V and 5 from J, leaving 10 bases between them. The CDR3 totals 13 residues. The CDR3 DNA, read in part, is TGTGCCAGCAGTTTGGTCGGAGGGTATGGC. Its translation is CASSLVGGYG. Given in full, the CDR3 is CASSLVGGYGYTF.

This clone was found many times. The read gets to within 3 residues of the CDR3 end, and the germline J gene fills in the rest. This sequence joins TRBV2 and TRBJ2-5; 7 positions agree with TRBD2. The germline gives CDR1 SNHLY, CDR2 FYNNEI. The ends lost 4 bases at V and 2 bases at J; junction bases unmatched: 4. The CDR3 has 14 residues. CDR3 bases read: TGTGCCAGCAGTGGGGACTACTTTCAAGAGACC. This translates into CASSGDYFQET. The entire CDR3 protein reads CASSGDYFQETQYF.

This clone was detected only a few times. The DNA ends 3 residues before the CDR3 does, and the rest of the CDR3 is filled in from the germline J gene. This chain uses TRBV5-1 with TRBJ2-2, with 13 nucleotides matching TRBD2. The germline gives CDR1 SGHRS, CDR2 YFSETQ. With 4 bases clipped from V and 6 bases from J, the junction kept 3 bases outside the gene matches. The length of the CDR3 is 15 residues. CDR3 amino acids: CASSLGLAGAGELFF. CDR3 DNA, as far as it was read: TGCGCCAGCAGCCTCGGACTAGCGGGAGCCGGGGAG. The full variable domain, rest sourced from reference TRBV5-1 and TRBJ2-2, is KAGVTQTPRYLIKTRGQQVTLSCSPISGHRSVSWYQQTPGQGLQFLFEYFSETQRNKGNFPGRFSGRQFSNSRSEMNVSTLELGDSALYLCASSLGLAGAGELFFGEGSRLTVL.

This clone was detected only a few times. The read ends 3 residues shy of where the CDR3 ends; the end is completed using the germline J gene. This sequence joins TRBV19 and TRBJ2-2; D remains unclear. Germline lookup yields CDR1 LNHDA and CDR2 SQIVND (reference sequence). The length of the CDR3 is 13 residues. Trimming took 3 bases from V and 6 from J, leaving 8 bases between them. CDR3 region: CASSIEAPGELFF. CDR3 DNA, as far as it was read: TGTGCCAGTAGTATTGAGGCCCCCGGGGAG.

The CDR3 bases that were read are TGTGCCAGCAGCTTAGTGGTCGGACTAGCGGGAGTCACAGATACG. Translation gives CASSLVVGLAGVTDT. The whole CDR3 region reads CASSLVVGLAGVTDTQYF. J is TRBJ2-3 and V is TRBV7-6; 13 bases match TRBD2. The sequenced fragment ends 3 residues before the CDR3 boundary, so the rest is inferred from the germline J gene. The germline gives CDR1 SGHVS, CDR2 FNYEAQ. The CDR3 contains 18 residues. V was clipped by 1 base and J by 2 bases; unmatched bases: 6.

This clone appeared many times. From the germline J gene comes the end of the CDR3, since the read stops 3 residues before it. V gene TRBV5-1 combines with J gene TRBJ2-7; TRBD1 aligns across 9 bases. With V trimmed by 3 bases and J by 0 bases, 4 bases remained unmatched. The CDR3 has 15 amino acids. The germline V gene has CDR1 SGHRS and CDR2 YFSETQ. The covered CDR3 bases are TGCGCCAGCAGCTGGGGACAGGGCGGCTCCTACGAG. Translated: CASSWGQGGSYE. The CDR3, in full, reads CASSWGQGGSYEQYF. The whole variable domain, remainder taken from reference TRBV5-1 and TRBJ2-7, is KAGVTQTPRYLIKTRGQQVTLSCSPISGHRSVSWYQQTPGQGLQFLFEYFSETQRNKGNFPGRFSGRQFSNSRSEMNVSTLELGDSALYLCASSWGQGGSYEQYFGPGTRLTVT.

With respect to this clone: With the read ending 3 residues before the CDR3 end, the germline J gene is used to fill in that end. The chain is built from TRBV19 and TRBJ1-5; D is perhaps TRBD1 (5 bases). The CDR3 has 15 amino acids. Trimming removed 3 bases from V and 5 bases from J, with 14 bases in between. Germline CDR1 LNHDA, CDR2 SQIVND (reference sequence). The CDR3 bases that were read are TGTGCCAGTAGTATTTGGGGCAGACAAGATCAGCCC. Its translation is CASSIWGRQDQP. The complete CDR3 protein is CASSIWGRQDQPQHF.

This clone was observed a handful of times. Coverage ceases 3 residues before the CDR3 finishes, and the germline J gene fills in the end. This chain uses TRBV18 with TRBJ1-3; D gene unclear. Germline CDR1 reads KGHSH; CDR2 reads LQKENI. The length of the CDR3 is 15 residues. V was trimmed by 1 base and J by 0 bases, leaving 7 bases between them. CDR3 amino acids: CASSPRSTSGNTIYF. The sequenced part of the CDR3 DNA is TGTGCCAGCTCACCACGCTCTACCTCTGGAAACACC.